The source of this T cell receptor beta chain is a study of identical twins. A universal primer site was incorporated via template switching, and the cDNA contained unique molecular identifiers. TCRdb re-called the 5' RACE reads with MiXCR, one entry per CDR3 protein. Among hundreds of thousands of distinct CDR3 sequences listed, around 20% were seen once. Study-wide results and limits: Cord blood's abundant beta clonotypes had fewer insertions, unlike memory repertoires.

Looked up from germline, CDR1 is SGHAT and CDR2 is FQNNGV. The CDR3 length is 17 residues. The trim removed 5 bases at V and 0 bases at J, leaving 7 bases unmatched. As for this clonotype: The antigen is not known.

These sequences were also reported in another study, on T cells expressing NK-cell markers. This second study says: Sorted CD3+CD56+NKG2C+, CD3+CD56+NKG2C- and CD3+CD56-NKG2C+ T cells supplied TCR beta repertoires.

This receptor was identified in a woman under 30 in good health. The rearrangement joins TRBV11-2 to TRBJ2-5; 12 positions match TRBD2. Sequencing used PBMCs. CDR3 nucleotide sequence: TGTGCCAGCAGCCTAAACCGACTAGCGGGGGACCAAGAGACCCAGTACTTC. It is translated as CASSLNRLAGDQETQYF.